The 12 T cell receptor beta chains below come from one sample, sequenced in a study of blood T cells in healthy people across ages (dated by TCRdb to the mid-2010s). Library construction relied on 5' RACE. The listed sequencing device is Illumina HiSeq 2500. The second PCR ran for about 6 to 12 cycles and used a J-beta primer mix along with a sample-barcoded 5' primer. TCRdb cleaned the public reads at Q25 with fastp, built clones with MiXCR and kept in-frame beta chains. Identical CDR3 proteins give one entry, which carries the most common genes and DNA. Across this sample there are approximately 690,000 distinct CDR3 sequences, with roughly 43% seen only once. The ten largest clones take up 30% of the sample. The specimen was blood. The receptor source for this set is a man older than 75 in good health.

In its sample, this clonotype was seen a few times. The J gene is TRBJ2-4, the V gene TRBV28, with no clear D. This CDR3 has 15 amino acids. Germline CDR1 MDHEN, CDR2 SYDVKM. V lost 2 bases and J 9 bases, leaving 17 bases between the germline ends. The CDR3 coding sequence is TGTGCCAGCAGTTTAAGGTCGGCCCTCTCGGGCATTCAGTACTTC. Residues: CASSLRSALSGIQYF.

The genes are TRBV27 and TRBJ2-5; 8 bases line up with TRBD1. The end of the DNA is better explained by TRBJ2-7, so the J call may be wrong. Germline V gene lookup returns CDR1 MNHEY and CDR2 SMNVEV (reference sequence). This CDR3 is built from 16 residues. CDR3 DNA: TGTGCCAGCAGTCCGTGGGCGGGACAGGTAAACTACGAGCAGTACTTC. This encodes CASSPWAGQVNYEQYF.

The chain employs TRBV4-1 and TRBJ1-1; tentative D call: TRBD1 (6 bases). The CDR3 runs 16 residues. V dropped 4 bases and J dropped 0 bases, with 15 bases sitting between them. The V gene's germline CDR1 is MGHRA and CDR2 YSYEKL. CDR3 protein: CASSRTLQGMNTEAFF. The CDR3 DNA reads TGCGCCAGCAGCCGTACCCTACAGGGAATGAACACTGAAGCTTTCTTT.

This clonotype came up a few times. The rearrangement uses TRBV21-1 and TRBJ1-4; the table's D call, TRBD1, was not checked against the DNA. TRBV21-1 has pseudogene status. The CDR3 is 17 amino acids. The CDR3 coding sequence is TGTGCCAGCAGCAGGGCAACACTACAGGACCCCTATGAAAAACTGTTTTTT. It specifies CASSRATLQDPYEKLFF.

The genes are TRBV5-1 and TRBJ2-1; TRBD1 matches 7 bases. Trimming cost V 4 bases and J 12 bases; bases outside gene matches: 16. Germline V lookup: CDR1 SGHRS, CDR2 YFSETQ. The CDR3 is 15 residues long. CDR3 nucleotides: TGCGCCAGCAGCATCCCGGCACAGGGGACCCAAGGGCAGTTCTTC. Encoded protein: CASSIPAQGTQGQFF.

This clonotype was detected only once. The chain recombines TRBV29-1 with TRBJ2-1, with 13 bases aligning to TRBD2. The germline V gene has CDR1 SQVTM and CDR2 ANQGSEA. The CDR3 runs to 14 residues. J was trimmed by 7 bases and V by 4 bases; bases with no gene match: 4. The CDR3 DNA reads TGCAGCGTTGGGGGACTAGCGGGGTGGAATGAGCAGTTCTTC. Translation gives CSVGGLAGWNEQFF.

The chain combines TRBV4-3 with TRBJ1-5; unclear D gene. There are 15 residues in the CDR3. V lost 4 bases and J 2 bases, leaving 12 bases between the germline ends. The germline CDR1 and CDR2 sequences are LGHNA and YSLEER. The CDR3 sequence: CASSLKLGGNQPQHF. CDR3 sequence (DNA): TGCGCCAGCAGCCTGAAGCTGGGAGGCAATCAGCCCCAGCATTTT.

This clonotype was counted a single time. The J gene is TRBJ2-7, the V gene TRBV5-4, with D possibly being TRBD2 (6 bases). This CDR3 spans 15 amino acids. The germline CDR1 and CDR2 sequences are SGHNT and YYREEE (reference sequence). With 0 bases removed from V and 5 bases from J, the gap between germline ends came to 15 bases. DNA of the CDR3: TGTGCCAGCAGCTTGGTGGCGGGAAAGAGAAACGAGCAGTACTTC. It is translated as CASSLVAGKRNEQYF.

This clonotype was seen only a few times. V usage is TRBV20-1 and J usage is TRBJ2-4; D assignment may be TRBD1 or TRBD2 (5 bases each). The last part of the DNA fits TRBJ2-5 better; the J call may be wrong. There are 12 residues in the CDR3. CDR1 is DFQATT and CDR2 is SNEGSKA in the germline V gene (reference sequence). The CDR3 bases are TGCAGTGCTAGTCCGGGGCGGGAGACCCAGTACTTC. This translates into CSASPGRETQYF.

The rearrangement joins TRBV20-1 to TRBJ2-1; D is unresolved. The end of the DNA is better explained by TRBJ2-7, so the J call may be wrong. Germline values: CDR1 DFQATT, CDR2 SNEGSKA (reference sequence). This CDR3 region has 15 residues. This CDR3 reads CSASGPGSSYNEQYF. CDR3 DNA: TGCAGTGCTAGCGGGCCGGGTAGCTCCTACAATGAGCAGTACTTC.

The chain is built from TRBV29-1 and TRBJ1-2, with D maybe TRBD1 (5 bases). This CDR3 contains 14 residues. Deletions cut 7 bases from V and 8 bases from J, with 23 bases between. Germline V gene sequence: CDR1 SQVTM, CDR2 ANQGSEA. The CDR3 DNA reads as TGCAGCGCACCCCGGGTGGGGGGACTTAGCGGCTACACCTTC. Its translation: CSAPRVGGLSGYTF.

The chain combines TRBV5-1 with TRBJ2-5; 12 bases agree with TRBD2. The end of the DNA is better explained by TRBJ2-7, so the J call may be wrong. This CDR3 contains 15 residues. In germline, CDR1 is SGHRS, CDR2 YFSETQ. The CDR3 spells CASSLTSGRRNEQYF. CDR3 nucleotides: TGCGCCAGCAGCTTGACTAGCGGGAGGAGGAACGAGCAGTACTTC.